The entry below describes one TCR beta chain. Its antigen is not known. J was trimmed by 8 bases and V by 3 bases; bases with no gene match: 16. The CDR3 totals 17 residues. The V gene's germline CDR1 is SGDLS and CDR2 YYNGEE. The sample is drawn from a study of T cell responses to AZD1222 COVID-19 vaccine. Study-level results: Spike-specific TCR breadth and depth went up after people got two AZD1222 doses.

The table came from immunoSEQ multiplex PCR; TCRdb's copy has only in-frame clones and leaves some out. This table has around 94,000 clones, roughly nine tenths appearing once. This material consisted of peripheral blood, taken on day 0 of AZD1222 vaccination. The J gene is TRBJ1-2, the V gene TRBV9, with 10 nucleotides matching TRBD1. This TCR derives from an adult in good health. The CDR3: CASSAVVLQGTGEGYTF. Here the CDR3 DNA reads TGTGCCAGCAGCGCCGTAGTCCTCCAGGGGACAGGGGAAGGCTACACCTTC.